These 26 T cell receptor beta chains were sequenced from one sample in a study of T-cell reconstitution after alpha-beta-depleted transplantation in children. During its preparation, the TCRbeta library received unique molecular identifiers. MiXCR, run by TCRdb on the PCR reads, gives a single entry per CDR3 protein. The sample lists hundreds of thousands of distinct CDR3 sequences, 16% seen once, with under 1.2% in the top ten. Sequencing was performed on PBMCs from the stem cell graft donor, taken from the stem cell graft. Every receptor here comes from a human donor who donated a stem cell graft to a child with acute myeloid leukemia.

Only a few counts were recorded for this clonotype. The J gene is TRBJ2-7, the V gene TRBV30, with D perhaps TRBD1 (5 bases). Germline V gene data show CDR1 as GTSNPN and CDR2 as SVGIG (reference sequence). The CDR3 sequence is 13 residues long. Trimming removed 0 bases from V and 9 bases from J, with 15 bases in between. The DNA for the CDR3 is TGTGCCTGGAGTGTACCAGGGAATTTTCTGCAGTACTTC. Translated: CAWSVPGNFLQYF.

This clonotype was observed at least ten times. J is TRBJ2-7 and V is TRBV20-1; TRBD2 aligns across 8 bases. CDR3 size: 15 residues. Germline lookup yields CDR1 DFQATT and CDR2 SNEGSKA (reference sequence). V dropped 5 bases and J dropped 0; count of bases not matched to a gene: 9. The DNA for the CDR3 is TGCAGTGCTGTCCGAGCGGGGGTGAGCTCCTACGAGCAGTACGTC. This codes for CSAVRAGVSSYEQYV.

This chain connects TRBV20-1 to TRBJ1-1; D is ambiguous. The germline gives CDR1 DFQATT, CDR2 SNEGSKA (reference sequence). The CDR3 has 16 residues. Trimming cost V 0 bases and J 0 bases, with 14 bases left between them. The CDR3 loop is CSARDALKGLNTEAFF. CDR3 coding DNA: TGCAGTGCTAGAGATGCTCTTAAGGGTTTGAACACTGAAGCTTTCTTT.

As concerns this clonotype: Since a much larger clone is just one base distant, this may be a read error. The chain links TRBV12-3 or TRBV12-4 to TRBJ2-1; 7 bases agree with TRBD2. This CDR3 contains 13 residues. CDR3 DNA sequence: TGTGCCAGCACCTCCCGGGAGGAGAATGAGCCGTTCTTC. Translating it yields CASTSREENEPFF.

This clonotype has at least ten counts. This chain links TRBV5-1 with TRBJ1-1, with D unclear. CDR3 length: 11 residues. V lost 7 bases to trimming and J lost 4 bases, with 8 bases between them. Per the germline V gene, CDR1 is SGHRS and CDR2 is YFSETQ. The CDR3 coding sequence is TGCGCCAGCGAGGGAGGCACTGAAGCTTTCTTT. Its translation is CASEGGTEAFF.

The chain combines TRBV5-1 with TRBJ2-5; 9 bases are a match to TRBD1. This CDR3 is built from 13 residues. CDR1 SGHRS and CDR2 YFSETQ come from the germline V gene. The J segment lost 1 base and the V segment lost 7 bases, leaving 2 bases of the junction unmatched. The CDR3 region has the DNA TGCGCCAGCCGGACAGGGGTCCAAGAGACCCAGTACTTC. It yields the protein CASRTGVQETQYF.

The sample holds many counts of this clonotype. This sequence joins TRBV20-1 and TRBJ2-1; D possibly matches TRBD1 or TRBD2 (5 bases each). CDR3 length equals 11 residues. Germline CDR1 reads DFQATT; CDR2 reads SNEGSKA (reference sequence). Trimming pared 3 bases from V and 9 bases from J, leaving 9 bases between. CDR3 nucleotides: TGCAGTGCTAGTTATGGGGGTGAGCAGTTCTTC. This sequence encodes CSASYGGEQFF.

V is TRBV24-1 and J is TRBJ2-1; no firm D call. Between the trimmed V and J ends, which lost 5 bases and 0 bases, there was a span of 13 bases. The CDR3 sequence is 16 residues long. Germline loops: CDR1 KGHDR, CDR2 SFDVKD. The CDR3: CATSGYLESSYNEQFF. CDR3 nucleotides: TGTGCCACCAGTGGTTACTTAGAGAGCTCCTACAATGAGCAGTTCTTC.

This chain uses TRBV12-3 or TRBV12-4 with TRBJ2-3; no firm D call. V dropped 0 bases and J dropped 5 bases, with 12 bases sitting between them. The CDR3 loop spans 15 amino acids. The CDR3 DNA reads as TGTGCCAGCAGTTTAGCATCCGGGTTTATAGATACGCAGTATTTT. It codes for CASSLASGFIDTQYF.

This clonotype has just a few counts. The gene calls are TRBV20-1 and TRBJ2-3; no reliable D call. The CDR3 covers 12 residues. Trimming removed 3 bases from V and 11 bases from J, with 15 bases in between. The V gene's germline CDR1 is DFQATT and CDR2 SNEGSKA (reference sequence). The CDR3 is CSARETLNLQYF. In DNA form, the CDR3 reads TGCAGTGCTAGGGAGACACTAAACTTGCAGTATTTT.

This clonotype was observed at least ten times. This rearrangement joins TRBV29-1 to TRBJ1-2, with D tentatively TRBD1 (6 bases). V was trimmed by 5 bases and J by 3 bases, leaving 13 bases between them. The CDR3 has 13 residues. Germline V CDR1 and CDR2: SQVTM, ANQGSEA. The CDR3 loop is CSVPEGVDYGYTF. DNA for the CDR3: TGCAGCGTTCCGGAGGGGGTGGACTATGGCTACACCTTC.

The chain has TRBV12-3 or TRBV12-4 and TRBJ2-1; the D gene could be TRBD1 or TRBD2 (6 bases each). The CDR3 loop spans 17 amino acids. V lost 6 bases, J lost 6 bases, and 24 bases lay in between. CDR3 in amino acids: CASRPTVHRGQPNEQFF. In DNA, the CDR3 is TGTGCCAGCAGACCCACCGTCCACCGGGGGCAACCCAATGAGCAGTTCTTC.

This clonotype came up many times. V and J are TRBV29-1 and TRBJ2-1; 8 nucleotides match TRBD1. CDR3 length: 14 residues. J gave up 0 bases and V 7 bases, and 5 bases lay outside the gene matches. From germline, CDR1 is SQVTM and CDR2 ANQGSEA. Here the CDR3 DNA reads TGCAGCGACCTGACAGGGGACTCCTACAATGAGCAGTTCTTC. Translating it yields CSDLTGDSYNEQFF.

The chain couples TRBV4-2 to TRBJ1-2; D gene ambiguous. With 0 bases removed from V and 3 bases from J, the gap between germline ends came to 11 bases. CDR1 and CDR2 (germline): LGHNA, YNFKEQ. The CDR3 runs to 15 residues. The CDR3 DNA reads TGTGCCAGCAGCCAAGATCAGGAGTGGGACTATGGCTACACCTTC. This translates into CASSQDQEWDYGYTF.

Worth noting for this clonotype: This may arise from a read error, as a much more abundant clone is one base away. The chain employs TRBV19 and TRBJ2-7, with a tentative D call TRBD2 (5 bases). The germline V and J ends were trimmed by 3 bases and 2 bases, with 11 bases remaining between them. The CDR3 spans 14 residues. In germline, CDR1 is LNHDA, CDR2 SQIVND (reference sequence). The CDR3 sequence is CASSMRAPTYEQYF. As DNA, the CDR3 is TGTGCCAGTAGTATGAGGGCCCCAACCTACGAGCAGTACTTC.

This clonotype was observed a handful of times. The chain employs TRBV13 and TRBJ2-7, with TRBD1 matching over 8 bases. The germline V gene encodes CDR1 PRHDT and CDR2 FYEKMQ (reference sequence). V shed 5 bases, J shed 1 base, and the junction held 4 bases outside the gene matches. The length of the CDR3 is 14 residues. Written as DNA, the CDR3 is TGTGCCAGCAGCCGCCGACAGGGGTCCTACGAGCAGTACTTC. Amino acid sequence: CASSRRQGSYEQYF.

The CDR3 is CASSTYHGESSYNEQFF. CDR3 coding DNA: TGTGCCAGCAGCACCTACCACGGGGAGAGCTCCTACAATGAGCAGTTCTTC. The chain links TRBV14 to TRBJ2-1, with TRBD2 as a possible D gene (5 bases). V lost 5 bases to trimming and J lost 0 bases, with 17 bases between them. This CDR3 has 17 amino acids. The germline gives CDR1 SGHDN, CDR2 FVKESK.

The rearrangement uses TRBV5-1 and TRBJ1-1, with 7 bases lining up with TRBD1. This CDR3 contains 14 residues. Germline CDR1 and CDR2: SGHRS and YFSETQ. Trimming at V came to 0 bases and at J to 5 bases, leaving 4 bases not matched to a gene. CDR3 nucleotide sequence: TGCGCCAGCAGCTTGGGAGGGGGCGAAACTGAAGCTTTCTTT. Translating gives CASSLGGGETEAFF.

This clonotype was counted at least ten times. This chain joins TRBV20-1 and TRBJ1-6; 10 bases agree with TRBD1. The CDR3 covers 14 residues. Germline lookup yields CDR1 DFQATT and CDR2 SNEGSKA (reference sequence). The junction had 4 bases not matched to a gene; V was cut back by 2 bases and J by 9 bases. The DNA of the CDR3 is TGCAGTGCTAGATCCCGGGACAGGGGTTCACCCCTCCACTTT. Its protein is CSARSRDRGSPLHF.

The chain uses TRBV15 and TRBJ2-7; possibly TRBD1 for D (5 bases). Germline loops: CDR1 LNHNV, CDR2 YYDKDF (reference sequence). The CDR3 sequence is 14 residues long. Trimming removed 5 bases from V and 0 bases from J, with 11 bases in between. DNA of the CDR3: TGTGCCACCAGCTTAGGGGTTAGCTCCTACGAGCAGTACTTC. It specifies CATSLGVSSYEQYF.

This clonotype came up a few times. The chain carries TRBV7-9 and TRBJ1-1, with 10 bases lining up with TRBD1. With V trimmed by 5 bases and J by 4 bases, 4 bases remained unmatched. Germline V CDR1 and CDR2: SEHNR, FQNEAQ (reference sequence). The CDR3 spans 14 residues. The CDR3 bases are TGTGCCAGCAGCCCCTGGACAGGGGGCACTGAAGCTTTCTTT. It specifies CASSPWTGGTEAFF.

In this sample, this clonotype turned up a few times. The rearrangement joins TRBV20-1 to TRBJ2-7; 7 bases agree with TRBD1. The germline CDR1 and CDR2 sequences are DFQATT and SNEGSKA (reference sequence). V lost 6 bases and J lost 4; bases outside the gene matches: 9. The CDR3 is 13 residues long. The CDR3 reads CSAHGQVLYEQYF. The DNA for the CDR3 is TGCAGTGCCCATGGACAGGTTTTGTACGAGCAGTACTTC.

At least ten counts were recorded for this clonotype. CDR3 residues: CSARDLTEQYF. The CDR3 DNA reads as TGCAGTGCTAGAGATCTCACCGAGCAGTACTTC. The rearrangement joins TRBV20-1 to TRBJ2-7; D call uncertain. The V end was cut by 0 bases, the J end by 6 bases, with 6 bases between. Germline V CDR1 and CDR2: DFQATT, SNEGSKA (reference sequence). CDR3 length: 11 amino acids.

This clonotype was recorded at least ten times. The chain links TRBV15 to TRBJ2-1, with TRBD2 as a possible D gene (5 bases). CDR3 size: 14 residues. Trimming removed 3 bases from V and 5 bases from J, with 11 bases in between. CDR1 and CDR2 (germline): LNHNV, YYDKDF (reference sequence). CDR3 DNA sequence: TGTGCCACCAGCAGGGACTCCAACGACAATGAGCAGTTCTTC. It translates to CATSRDSNDNEQFF.

The rearrangement joins TRBV29-1 to TRBJ1-2; D is uncertain. CDR1 is SQVTM and CDR2 is ANQGSEA in the germline V gene. V lost 0 bases to trimming and J lost 3 bases, with 5 bases between them. This CDR3 has 12 residues. The CDR3, as DNA: TGCAGCGTTGAAGAGGTCGACTATGGCTACACCTTC. Translating gives CSVEEVDYGYTF.

This clonotype was seen more than once but under ten times. V gene TRBV29-1 combines with J gene TRBJ1-1; weak D call: TRBD1 (6 bases). In germline, CDR1 is SQVTM, CDR2 ANQGSEA. The CDR3 consists of 14 residues. Trimming shortened V by 2 bases and J by 5 bases, and 15 bases separated the two germline ends. The CDR3 DNA sequence: TGCAGCGTTGAAAAAGGGGGTGGAGGTACTGAAGCTTTCTTT. Translation gives CSVEKGGGGTEAFF.